Shown below are 13 T cell receptor beta chains from a single sample sequenced in a study of spatial heterogeneity in lung cancer. TCRdb ran MiXCR on the 5' RACE reads and lists one entry per CDR3 protein. The sample comprises tens of thousands of distinct CDR3 sequences, approximately 5.8% of which are singletons, and less than 45% rests with the top ten. This sample's time point: sample taken at primary tumor resection. The sequencing used PBMCs, collected at surgery. These receptors originate from a male donor with early-stage non-small cell lung cancer.

This clonotype was counted ten times or more. J is TRBJ1-3 and V is TRBV7-8; D is uncertain. V gave up 5 bases and J gave up 1 base, with 15 bases separating them. The CDR3 runs to 16 residues. Germline loops: CDR1 SGHVS, CDR2 FQNEAQ. As DNA, the CDR3 is TGTGCCAGCAGCCAGGAGAGGCGAAGATCTGGAAACACCATATATTTT. The encoded protein is CASSQERRRSGNTIYF.

This clonotype turned up a few times. This rearrangement joins TRBV6-1 to TRBJ2-2, with D perhaps matching TRBD1 (6 bases). V shed 0 bases and J shed 6 bases, with 8 bases lying between them. CDR3 length: 14 amino acids. Per the germline V gene, CDR1 is MNHNS and CDR2 is SASEGT. The DNA for the CDR3 is TGTGCCAGCAGTGAAGCGCCAGGGGCCGGGGAGCTGTTTTTT. Translated: CASSEAPGAGELFF.

In its sample, this clonotype is medium-sized. This chain joins TRBV5-4 and TRBJ1-2; D is unresolved. This CDR3 is 13 amino acids long. Per germline, CDR1 SGHNT and CDR2 YYREEE (reference sequence). V was trimmed by 4 bases and J by 2 bases, leaving 9 bases between them. Written as DNA, the CDR3 is TGTGCCAGCAGCCCACCAGGCAACTATGGCTACACCTTC. Translation: CASSPPGNYGYTF. The variable domain in full, with the rest retrieved from reference TRBV5-4 and TRBJ1-2, is ETGVTQSPTHLIKTRGQQVTLRCSSQSGHNTVSWYQQALGQGPQFIFQYYREEENGRGNFPPRFSGLQFPNYSSELNVNALELDDSALYLCASSPPGNYGYTFGSGTRLTVV.

This clonotype was detected many times. This chain connects TRBV12-3 or TRBV12-4 to TRBJ2-2, with D possibly called TRBD1 or TRBD2 (6 bases each). The V and J ends lost 10 bases and 0 bases respectively, with 9 bases between them. This CDR3 is 13 amino acids long. The CDR3: CAIRGPNTGELFF. The CDR3 DNA follows: TGTGCCATCCGGGGGCCGAACACCGGGGAGCTGTTTTTT.

This clonotype was detected ten times or more. The chain is built from TRBV6-5 and TRBJ2-1; 14 nucleotides line up with TRBD2. With V trimmed by 5 bases and J by 4 bases, 7 bases remained unmatched. CDR3 length: 17 amino acids. Germline loops: CDR1 MNHEY, CDR2 SVGAGI. The CDR3 sequence is CASSPGTSGGPYNEQFF. Here the CDR3 DNA reads TGTGCCAGCAGTCCCGGGACTAGCGGGGGCCCTTACAATGAGCAGTTCTTC.

This clonotype has a count of ten or more. The chain uses TRBV27 and TRBJ2-3; D gene unclear. V was cut by 6 bases and J by 1 base, with 8 bases left in between. Germline V CDR1 and CDR2: MNHEY, SMNVEV (reference sequence). This CDR3 region has 13 residues. This CDR3 is CASRPLGTDTQYF. The DNA of the CDR3 is TGTGCCAGCAGGCCCCTGGGCACAGATACGCAGTATTTT.

This clonotype was counted at least ten times. The rearrangement uses TRBV7-9 and TRBJ2-7, with TRBD1 matching 8 bases. Germline CDR1 SEHNR, CDR2 FQNEAQ (reference sequence). V lost 4 bases to trimming and J lost 6 bases; unmatched junction nucleotides: 8. The CDR3 sequence is 14 residues long. The CDR3 DNA reads TGTGCCAGCAGCTCGACAGGGGCCGGTGGCGAGCAGTACTTC. It encodes CASSSTGAGGEQYF.

In its sample, this clonotype was seen a few times. This rearrangement joins TRBV11-2 to TRBJ2-5, with D perhaps assigned TRBD1 or TRBD2 (5 bases each). Germline CDR1 and CDR2: SGHAT and FQNNGV. The V and J ends lost 5 bases and 1 base respectively, with 20 bases between them. The CDR3 runs 17 residues. The CDR3 loop is CASSIRRDGRAQETQYF. CDR3 in DNA: TGTGCCAGCAGCATCAGAAGGGACGGACGGGCCCAAGAGACCCAGTACTTC.

This clonotype was recorded a few times. The chain links TRBV7-2 to TRBJ1-6; no reliable D call. This CDR3 is 14 amino acids long. V lost 2 bases and J 7 bases, leaving 9 bases between the germline ends. The V gene's germline CDR1 is SGHTA and CDR2 FQGNSA. CDR3 region: CASSLSQSNSPLHF. The CDR3 coding sequence is TGTGCCAGCAGCTTAAGTCAGTCAAATTCACCCCTCCACTTT.

In this sample, this clonotype turned up many times. The chain is built from TRBV6-5 and TRBJ1-2, with 7 bases that match TRBD1. Losses at the gene ends were 10 bases for V and 7 bases for J; bases not matched to a gene: 3. This CDR3 is built from 10 residues. The V gene's germline CDR1 is MNHEY and CDR2 SVGAGI. The DNA of the CDR3 is TGTGCCACCTACAGGGGTGGCTACACCTTC. This translates into CATYRGGYTF.

In its sample, this clonotype was seen many times. This chain connects TRBV7-2 to TRBJ2-7; TRBD2 aligns across 8 bases. This CDR3 contains 14 residues. J was trimmed by 3 bases and V by 5 bases; bases with no gene match: 6. Per germline, CDR1 SGHTA and CDR2 FQGNSA. For the CDR3, the DNA is TGTGCCAGCAGCCCAAGCGGGAGTAACTACGAGCAGTACTTC. Amino acids: CASSPSGSNYEQYF.

This clonotype was detected ten times or more. The CDR3 nucleotides are TGTGCCAGCACCCGAATCGCGGACAGGGCATGGACCGGGGAGCTGTTTTTT. This gives the protein CASTRIADRAWTGELFF. The chain carries TRBV6-1 and TRBJ2-2; the match to TRBD1 covers 8 bases. J lost 5 bases, V lost 7 bases, and 15 bases had no gene match. CDR3 length: 17 residues. Germline-derived CDR1 and CDR2 are MNHNS and SASEGT.

This clonotype turned up a few times. This chain joins TRBV5-4 and TRBJ2-7; D gene unclear. The CDR3 totals 11 residues. Trimming stripped 5 bases from V and 3 bases from J, with 6 bases between. Germline CDR1 and CDR2: SGHNT and YYREEE (reference sequence). The CDR3 nucleotides are TGTGCCAGCAGGGGGAACTACGAGCAGTACTTC. Amino acids: CASRGNYEQYF. Looking up the rest from reference TRBV5-4 and TRBJ2-7 gives the full variable domain: ETGVTQSPTHLIKTRGQQVTLRCSSQSGHNTVSWYQQALGQGPQFIFQYYREEENGRGNFPPRFSGLQFPNYSSELNVNALELDDSALYLCASRGNYEQYFGPGTRLTVT.